The 13 T cell receptor beta chains given below trace back to one sample, sequenced in a study of blood T cell repertoires in COVID-19. Profiled with immunoSEQ multiplex PCR; TCRdb holds only in-frame clones, not every one. This sample carries some 80,000 clones, 82% of them seen once, and the ten largest clones take about 35%. What was sequenced was peripheral blood. The receptors come from a woman aged 70-85 years with acute or convalescent COVID-19.

The chain is built from TRBV5-1 and TRBJ2-2; D is ambiguous. The CDR3 extends over 15 amino acids. CDR1 and CDR2 (germline): SGHRS, YFSETQ. The ends were cut back, 1 base at V and 1 base at J, with 8 bases in the middle. CDR3 sequence: CASSLNAGNTGELFF. The CDR3 coding sequence is TGCGCCAGCAGCTTGAACGCAGGGAACACCGGGGAGCTGTTTTTT. The full variable domain, its missing parts supplied by reference TRBV5-1 and TRBJ2-2, is KAGVTQTPRYLIKTRGQQVTLSCSPISGHRSVSWYQQTPGQGLQFLFEYFSETQRNKGNFPGRFSGRQFSNSRSEMNVSTLELGDSALYLCASSLNAGNTGELFFGEGSRLTVL.

This clone was recorded once. The V gene is TRBV21-1, the J gene TRBJ2-7; no DNA check was done on the table's D call, TRBD2. TRBV21-1 is listed as a pseudogene. The CDR3 contains 15 residues. CDR3 region: CASSKSPDWSSEQYF. CDR3 bases: TGTGCCAGCAGCAAGTCCCCCGATTGGAGTTCCGAGCAGTACTTC.

This clone was recorded once. The chain joins TRBV19 to TRBJ1-2; D gene ambiguous. Germline CDR1 LNHDA, CDR2 SQIVND (reference sequence). V shed 8 bases and J shed 8 bases, with 18 bases lying between them. The CDR3 is 13 amino acids. CDR3 bases: TGTGCCAGTTCGTCCGGGATCGTTTCGGGCTACACCTTC. Translating it yields CASSSGIVSGYTF.

V usage is TRBV9 and J usage is TRBJ2-1, with D perhaps TRBD2 (6 bases). Germline loops: CDR1 SGDLS, CDR2 YYNGEE. V lost 1 base, J lost 9 bases, and 8 bases lay in between. This CDR3 spans 12 amino acids. CDR3 bases: TGTGCCAGCAGCGTACAGGAGGGTGAGCAGTTCTTC. Translation: CASSVQEGEQFF.

The chain links TRBV5-1 to TRBJ2-1, with D tentatively TRBD2 (5 bases). Germline CDR1 and CDR2: SGHRS and YFSETQ. V dropped 0 bases and J dropped 5 bases, with 9 bases sitting between them. This CDR3 spans 14 amino acids. Here the CDR3 reads CASSLDLANNEQFF. DNA for the CDR3: TGCGCCAGCAGCTTGGACCTAGCTAACAATGAGCAGTTCTTC. The variable domain in full, with the rest retrieved from reference TRBV5-1 and TRBJ2-1, is KAGVTQTPRYLIKTRGQQVTLSCSPISGHRSVSWYQQTPGQGLQFLFEYFSETQRNKGNFPGRFSGRQFSNSRSEMNVSTLELGDSALYLCASSLDLANNEQFFGPGTRLTVL.

The rearrangement links TRBV5-6 to TRBJ2-1; unclear D gene. With 0 bases removed from V and 0 bases from J, the gap between germline ends came to 16 bases. The CDR3 has 18 amino acids. Germline assignment: CDR1 SGHDT and CDR2 YYEEEE. CDR3 DNA sequence: TGTGCCAGCAGCTTGGAGTTGGGTGCAGGTAGCTCCTACAATGAGCAGTTCTTC. It yields the protein CASSLELGAGSSYNEQFF.

This clone was counted a few times. CDR3 protein: CASRGTGGSYNEQFF. CDR3 coding DNA: TGTGCCAGCAGGGGGACAGGGGGATCCTACAATGAGCAGTTCTTC. J is TRBJ2-1 and V is TRBV5-4; the match to TRBD1 covers 11 bases. The CDR3 loop spans 15 amino acids. Germline values: CDR1 SGHNT, CDR2 YYREEE (reference sequence). V dropped 5 bases and J dropped 1; count of bases not matched to a gene: 2.

This clone has a handful of counts. The rearrangement links TRBV6-5 to TRBJ2-5, with D perhaps TRBD1 (5 bases). This CDR3 is 14 amino acids long. Germline V CDR1 and CDR2: MNHEY, SVGAGI. The V gene lost 6 bases and the J gene lost 1 base, with 12 bases spanning the gap. As DNA, the CDR3 is TGTGCCAGCAGATCTGGACAACCCCAAGAGACCCAGTACTTC. Protein sequence: CASRSGQPQETQYF.

The chain combines TRBV2 with TRBJ2-2; maybe TRBD1 (5 bases). The germline CDR1 and CDR2 sequences are SNHLY and FYNNEI. The V end was cut by 8 bases, the J end by 3 bases, with 16 bases between. CDR3 size: 15 residues. Written as DNA, the CDR3 is TGTGCCAGCGGCAAAGGACACCCGGACACCGGGGAGCTGTTTTTT. Protein sequence: CASGKGHPDTGELFF.

J is TRBJ1-2 and V is TRBV6-1; D may be TRBD1 (6 bases). Trimming took 0 bases from V and 3 from J, leaving 23 bases between them. The germline CDR1 and CDR2 sequences are MNHNS and SASEGT. The CDR3 sequence is 19 residues long. CDR3 region: CASSEAGRGISVGDYGYTF. CDR3 DNA sequence: TGTGCCAGCAGTGAAGCGGGCAGGGGAATCTCGGTCGGGGACTATGGCTACACCTTC.

The chain employs TRBV5-6 and TRBJ2-7, with 7 bases that match TRBD1. Trimming at V came to 4 bases and at J to 0 bases, leaving 10 bases not matched to a gene. CDR3 size: 16 residues. Germline CDR1 and CDR2: SGHDT and YYEEEE. CDR3 sequence: CASSQERGPASYEQYF. The CDR3 nucleotides read TGTGCCAGCAGCCAGGAGAGGGGGCCAGCCTCCTACGAGCAGTACTTC.

This clone was picked up a small number of times. The chain employs TRBV30 and TRBJ1-3, with 8 nucleotides matching TRBD1. This CDR3 has 15 residues. In germline, CDR1 is GTSNPN, CDR2 SVGIG (reference sequence). The V segment lost 5 bases and the J segment 1 base; nucleotides outside the gene matches: 7. CDR3 sequence reads: CAWDTGGGSGNTIYF. In DNA form, the CDR3 reads TGTGCCTGGGATACAGGGGGGGGATCTGGAAACACCATATATTTT. Using reference TRBV30 and TRBJ1-3 for the parts outside the CDR3, the full variable domain is SQTIHQWPATLVQPVGSPLSLECTVEGTSNPNLYWYRQAAGRGLQLLFYSVGIGQISSEVPQNLSASRPQDRQFILSSKKLLLSDSGFYLCAWDTGGGSGNTIYFGEGSWLTVV.

This chain connects TRBV7-8 to TRBJ1-1; unclear D gene. Germline V CDR1 and CDR2: SGHVS, FQNEAQ. With 1 base removed from V and 0 bases from J, the gap between germline ends came to 9 bases. The CDR3 runs 15 residues. In DNA form, the CDR3 reads TGTGCCAGCAGCTTAGGCAGGAGGGTGAACACTGAAGCTTTCTTT. Its protein product is CASSLGRRVNTEAFF. The full variable domain, in which reference TRBV7-8 and TRBJ1-1 provide the parts outside the CDR3, is GAGVSQSPRYKVAKRGQDVALRCDPISGHVSLFWYQQALGQGPEFLTYFQNEAQLDKSGLPSDRFFAERPEGSVSTLKIQRTQQEDSAVYLCASSLGRRVNTEAFFGQGTRLTVV.